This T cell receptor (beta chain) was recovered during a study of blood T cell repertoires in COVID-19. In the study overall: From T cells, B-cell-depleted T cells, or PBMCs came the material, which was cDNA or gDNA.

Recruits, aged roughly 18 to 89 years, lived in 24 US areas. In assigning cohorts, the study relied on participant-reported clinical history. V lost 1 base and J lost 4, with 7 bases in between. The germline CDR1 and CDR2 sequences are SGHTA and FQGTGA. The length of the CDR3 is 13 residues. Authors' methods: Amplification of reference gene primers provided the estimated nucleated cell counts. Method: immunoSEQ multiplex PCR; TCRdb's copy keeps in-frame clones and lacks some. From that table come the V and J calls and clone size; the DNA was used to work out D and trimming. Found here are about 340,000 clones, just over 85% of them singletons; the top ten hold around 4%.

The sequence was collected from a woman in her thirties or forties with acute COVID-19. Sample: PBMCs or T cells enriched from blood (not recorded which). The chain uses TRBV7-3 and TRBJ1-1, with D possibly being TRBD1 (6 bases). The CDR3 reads CASSLIGGTEAFF. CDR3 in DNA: TGTGCCAGCAGCTTAATAGGGGGCACTGAAGCTTTCTTT. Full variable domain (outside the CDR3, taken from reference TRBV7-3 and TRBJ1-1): GAGVSQTPSNKVTEKGKYVELRCDPISGHTALYWYRQSLGQGPEFLIYFQGTGAADDSGLPNDRFFAVRPEGSVSTLKIQRTERGDSAVYLCASSLIGGTEAFFGQGTRLTVV.